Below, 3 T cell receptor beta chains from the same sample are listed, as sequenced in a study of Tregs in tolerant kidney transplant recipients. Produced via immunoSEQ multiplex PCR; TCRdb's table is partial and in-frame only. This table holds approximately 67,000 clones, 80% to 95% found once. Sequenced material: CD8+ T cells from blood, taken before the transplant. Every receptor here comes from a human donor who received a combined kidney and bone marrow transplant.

Written as DNA, the CDR3 is TGCGCCAGCAGCCCATCCAGGGGCGGGGAGACCCAGTACTTC. It codes for CASSPSRGGETQYF. The V and J genes are TRBV4-3 and TRBJ2-5; possible D gene TRBD1, 6 bases. Germline assignment: CDR1 LGHNA and CDR2 YSLEER. CDR3 length equals 14 residues. Trimming shortened V by 4 bases and J by 5 bases, and 14 bases separated the two germline ends.

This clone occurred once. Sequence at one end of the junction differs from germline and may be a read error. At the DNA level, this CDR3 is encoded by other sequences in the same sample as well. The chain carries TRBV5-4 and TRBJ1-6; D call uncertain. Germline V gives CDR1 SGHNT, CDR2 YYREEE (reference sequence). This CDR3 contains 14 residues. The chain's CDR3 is CASSRRQINSPLHF. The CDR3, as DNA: TGTGCCAGCAGCCGTCGACAAATTAATTCCCCCCTCCACTTT.

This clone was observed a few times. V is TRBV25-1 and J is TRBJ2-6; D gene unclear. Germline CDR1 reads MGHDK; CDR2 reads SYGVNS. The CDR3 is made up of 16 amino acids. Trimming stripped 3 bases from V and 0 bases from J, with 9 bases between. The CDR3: CASSEHSRSGANVLTF. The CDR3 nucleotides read TGTGCCAGCAGTGAGCACAGCCGCTCTGGGGCCAACGTCCTGACTTTC.